Listed below are T cell receptor beta chains from one sample, sequenced in a study of cytomegalovirus exposure and HLA in healthy donors. Assay used: immunoSEQ multiplex PCR; TCRdb lists only in-frame clones, some missing. The data show 140,000 to 150,000 clones, about 94% seen once. Sequencing used PBMCs. The receptors here all came from a man between 18 and 29 years old in good health and CMV-seropositive. Each CDR3 is given with its conserved first and last residue. Fields, in order: D gene, V gene, J gene, clone size, CDR3 DNA, CDR3 protein. A D gene is named only where the DNA matches it firmly. The size entry is marked missing in some rows and otherwise reads once, few, many or a size class.

.	TRBV7-9	TRBJ2-5	once	TGTGCCAGCAGCTTCCGACAGGCTGAAGAGACCCAGTACTTC	CASSFRQAEETQYF
.	TRBV28	TRBJ2-7	once	TGTGCCAGCAGTTTAACCCCTCAGGGCTCGGAGTACTTC	CASSLTPQGSEYF
TRBD2	TRBV27	TRBJ2-1	.	TGTGCCAGCAGTTTAAGGGCCCGGACTAGCGGGAGCAACAATGAGCAGTTCTTC	CASSLRARTSGSNNEQFF
.	TRBV28	TRBJ1-1	.	TGTGCCAGCAGACAGGTTTACACTGAAGCTTTCTTT	CASRQVYTEAFF
.	TRBV27	TRBJ1-1	.	TGTGCCAGCAGTTTCTCTATGAACACTGAAGCTTTCTTT	CASSFSMNTEAFF
.	TRBV4-2	TRBJ1-1	.	TGTGCCAGCAGCCCCCCGACCTGGACTGAGAACACTGAAGCTTTCTTT	CASSPPTWTENTEAFF
.	TRBV2	TRBJ2-3	.	TGTGCCAGCAGTGACAGTCTCACAGATACGCAGTATTTT	CASSDSLTDTQYF
.	TRBV10-2	TRBJ1-4	.	TGCGCCAGCAGAGACAGGAGTAATGAAAAACTGTTTTTT	CASRDRSNEKLFF
.	TRBV2	TRBJ1-2	.	TGTGCCAGCAGAGCCCCGGGGTTAAATGGCTACACCTTC	CASRAPGLNGYTF
TRBD2	TRBV9	TRBJ2-1	.	TGTGCCAGCAGTTCTAAGCGGGAGTCGCGGTCTGAGCAGTTCTTC	CASSSKRESRSEQFF
.	TRBV5-6	TRBJ1-2	.	TGTGCCAGCAGCTTGGACGAGGACTACACCTTC	CASSLDEDYTF
.	TRBV10-3	TRBJ2-3	.	TGTGCCATCGCTGTTGGCGGAGCTAGCACAGATACGCAGTATTTT	CAIAVGGASTDTQYF
TRBD1	TRBV2	TRBJ2-7	.	TGTGCCAGCAGTGACTTGGACAGGGGAGCAGCCTACGAGCAGTACTTC	CASSDLDRGAAYEQYF
TRBD2	TRBV5-4	TRBJ2-2	.	TGTGCCAGCAGCTCCCCGACTAGCTTCACCGGGGAGCTGTTTTTT	CASSSPTSFTGELFF
.	TRBV5-1	TRBJ1-2	.	TGCGCCAGCAGCTTGGCTGTTGGGGGGTCTAGCGGCTACACCTTC	CASSLAVGGSSGYTF
.	TRBV27	TRBJ2-1	.	TGTGCCATCCGGAGTGGCAATGAGCAGTTCTTC	CAIRSGNEQFF
.	TRBV19	TRBJ2-2	few	TGTGCCAGTCTAAGTTACTCGAACACCGGGGAGCTGTTTTTT	CASLSYSNTGELFF
TRBD2	TRBV7-8	TRBJ2-7	.	TGTGCCAGCAGCTCACGGACTAGCGGGAACTACGAGCAGTACTTC	CASSSRTSGNYEQYF
.	TRBV5-1	TRBJ2-2	.	TGCGCCAGCACCATCGGTAACACCGGGGAGCTGTTTTTT	CASTIGNTGELFF
TRBD2	TRBV29-1	TRBJ2-1	.	TGCAGCGTTGAAGGGTTGGGGGGGGACAATGAGCAGTTCTTC	CSVEGLGGDNEQFF
TRBD1	TRBV9	TRBJ1-2	.	TGTGCCAGCAGCACATCGACAGGGATCGACTATGGCTACACCTTC	CASSTSTGIDYGYTF
TRBD2	TRBV5-4	TRBJ2-7	.	TGTGCCAGCAGCACGGGGGGGGCTAGCGGGAACTACGAGCAGTACTTC	CASSTGGASGNYEQYF
.	TRBV5-4	TRBJ1-5	.	TGTGCCAGCAGCTGGGGTCCGGGGGGCAATCAGCCCCAGCATTTT	CASSWGPGGNQPQHF
TRBD2	TRBV2	TRBJ2-3	once	TGTGCCAGCAGTTCCCGGAGAAGGACTAGCGGCCCCTTGGATACGCAGTATTTT	CASSSRRRTSGPLDTQYF
TRBD2	TRBV4-2	TRBJ2-7	.	TGTGCCAGCAGCCAAAGCCTAGCGGGAAACTACGAGCAGTACTTC	CASSQSLAGNYEQYF
TRBD1	TRBV28	TRBJ2-7	.	TGTGCCAGCGGACAGGGGGCGGTGTTTTACGAGCAGTACTTC	CASGQGAVFYEQYF
.	TRBV19	TRBJ2-3	once	TGTGCCAGTAGTATACGTCCAGCGGGAGATACGCAGTATTTT	CASSIRPAGDTQYF
TRBD2	TRBV28	TRBJ2-4	.	TGTGCCAGCAGTTTTGGGGACCTAGCGGAGGAGCACTTC	CASSFGDLAEEHF
.	TRBV6-1	TRBJ1-2	.	TGTGCCAGCAGTGAAGCCGAAGAGGTCCCTTATGGCTACACCTTC	CASSEAEEVPYGYTF
TRBD1	TRBV5-1	TRBJ1-4	.	TGCGCCAGCAGCCCCGGGACAGCTAATGAAAAACTGTTTTTT	CASSPGTANEKLFF
TRBD1	TRBV5-1	TRBJ2-7	once	TGCGCCAGCAGCATAGGACAGGGCGAGCAGTACTTC	CASSIGQGEQYF
.	TRBV19	TRBJ1-3	.	TGTGCCAGTAGTATAGGCGACTTCTCTGGAAACACCATATATTTT	CASSIGDFSGNTIYF
TRBD2	TRBV18	TRBJ2-7	.	TGTGCCAGCTCGCAATTAGCGGGAGGGCACTACGAGCAGTACTTC	CASSQLAGGHYEQYF
.	TRBV28	TRBJ2-1	.	TGTGCCAGCAGTTCACTCCGGGACTTTCCTAATGAGCAGTTCTTC	CASSSLRDFPNEQFF
.	TRBV30	TRBJ1-2	once	TGTGCCTGGAATTATGGAGGCAAGGATGGCTACACCTTC	CAWNYGGKDGYTF
.	TRBV7-9	TRBJ2-5	.	TGTGCCAGCAGCTCCAAGGGGGGGTGGGAGACCCAGTACTTC	CASSSKGGWETQYF
.	TRBV2	TRBJ2-3	.	TGTGCCAGCAACTCAGGAGGAGATACGCAGTATTTT	CASNSGGDTQYF
.	TRBV2	TRBJ1-5	.	TGTGCCAGCAGCAGTAGCAGCAATCAGCCCCAGCATTTT	CASSSSSNQPQHF
TRBD1	TRBV2	TRBJ1-2	few	TGTGCCAGAACGCGTGGACAGGACGTCGGAGGCTACACCTTC	CARTRGQDVGGYTF
TRBD2	TRBV9	TRBJ2-3	.	TGTGCCAGCAGCGTAGTGGCTAGCGGGCCAGATACGCAGTATTTT	CASSVVASGPDTQYF